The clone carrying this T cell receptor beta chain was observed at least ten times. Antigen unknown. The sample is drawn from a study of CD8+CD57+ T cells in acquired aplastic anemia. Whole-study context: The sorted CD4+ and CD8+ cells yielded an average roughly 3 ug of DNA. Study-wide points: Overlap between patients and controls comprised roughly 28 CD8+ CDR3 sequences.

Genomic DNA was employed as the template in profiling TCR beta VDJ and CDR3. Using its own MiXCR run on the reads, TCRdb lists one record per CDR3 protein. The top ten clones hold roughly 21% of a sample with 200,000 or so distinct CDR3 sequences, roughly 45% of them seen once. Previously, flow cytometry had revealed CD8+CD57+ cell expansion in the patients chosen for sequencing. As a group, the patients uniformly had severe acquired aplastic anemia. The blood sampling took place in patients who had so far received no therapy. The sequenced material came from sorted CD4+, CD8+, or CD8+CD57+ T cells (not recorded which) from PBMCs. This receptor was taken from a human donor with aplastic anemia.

CDR3 protein: CASSDLGRGETQYF. Written as DNA, the CDR3 is TGTGCCAGCAGTGATCTAGGCCGGGGGGAGACCCAGTACTTC. V gene TRBV25-1 combines with J gene TRBJ2-5; perhaps TRBD2 as D (6 bases). Looked up from germline, CDR1 is MGHDK and CDR2 is SYGVNS. Between the trimmed V and J ends, which lost 3 bases and 5 bases, there was a span of 13 bases. This CDR3 comprises 14 residues.